Listed here are 3 T cell receptor beta chains from one sample, sequenced in a study of T cell responses to AZD1222 COVID-19 vaccine. TCRdb keeps only in-frame clones here, not all; method: immunoSEQ multiplex PCR. The sample holds 200,000 or so clones, over 70% seen once. The sample in question was peripheral blood, obtained on day 0 of MenACWY control vaccination. The receptors come from an adult in good health.

The rearrangement links TRBV2 to TRBJ2-3, with D perhaps being TRBD1 or TRBD2 (5 bases each). The germline V gene has CDR1 SNHLY and CDR2 FYNNEI. CDR3 length: 12 amino acids. V dropped 6 bases and J dropped 7 bases, with 11 bases sitting between them. CDR3 nucleotides: TGTGCCAGCAGCGAGGGACCTTATACGCAGTATTTT. It specifies CASSEGPYTQYF.

This clone was seen only once. The rearrangement joins TRBV29-1 to TRBJ1-1; D may be TRBD1 (6 bases). Germline V lookup: CDR1 SQVTM, CDR2 ANQGSEA. The CDR3 is made up of 13 amino acids. V was clipped by 4 bases and J by 0 bases, with 9 bases between them. The CDR3 reads CSVAGVMNTEAFF. Here the CDR3 DNA reads TGCAGCGTTGCAGGGGTGATGAACACTGAAGCTTTCTTT.

This chain uses TRBV19 with TRBJ1-5, with D possibly being TRBD1 (5 bases). V lost 9 bases and J 0 bases, leaving 21 bases between the germline ends. CDR3 length equals 17 residues. In germline, CDR1 is LNHDA, CDR2 SQIVND (reference sequence). Written as DNA, the CDR3 is TGTGCCAGCCTGCAAGCGCGGGGGGTCAATAGCAATCAGCCCCAGCATTTT. Residues: CASLQARGVNSNQPQHF.